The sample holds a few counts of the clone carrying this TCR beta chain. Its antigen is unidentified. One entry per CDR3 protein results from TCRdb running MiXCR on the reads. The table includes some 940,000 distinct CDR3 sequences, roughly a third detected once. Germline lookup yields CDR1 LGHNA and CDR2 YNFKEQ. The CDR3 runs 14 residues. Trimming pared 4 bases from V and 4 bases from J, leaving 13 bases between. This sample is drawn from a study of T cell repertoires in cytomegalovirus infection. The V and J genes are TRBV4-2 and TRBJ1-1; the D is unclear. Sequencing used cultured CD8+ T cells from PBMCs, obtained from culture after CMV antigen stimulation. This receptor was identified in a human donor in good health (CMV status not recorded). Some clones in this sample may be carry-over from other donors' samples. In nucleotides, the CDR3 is TGTGCCAGCAGCCCTGGCTCCCAGAGCACTGAAGCTTTCTTT. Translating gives CASSPGSQSTEAFF.